This T cell receptor (beta chain) came from a study of T cell changes during pregnancy in multiple sclerosis. The CDR3 has 15 residues. V dropped 4 bases and J dropped 3; count of bases not matched to a gene: 6. Germline CDR1 is MGHRA and CDR2 is YSYEKL. The assay was immunoSEQ multiplex PCR, and TCRdb's table has in-frame clones only and misses some. The table records tens of thousands of clones, roughly 94% of them present only once. This receptor was identified in a female donor with multiple sclerosis, enrolled in a pregnancy study. The chain uses TRBV4-1 and TRBJ2-1; TRBD1 matches 7 bases. The source was CD4+ T cells from peripheral blood mononuclear cells, collected in the third trimester of pregnancy. CDR3 protein: CASSPGQALYNEQFF. The CDR3 DNA is TGCGCCAGCAGCCCCGGACAGGCTCTCTACAATGAGCAGTTCTTC.